One T cell receptor beta chain is described in this entry. As yet, its antigen is unknown. Treatment reported: some 20 received Ad26.COV2.S at low or high dose, single or two shots; 5 received placebo; per-sample allocation not given. Sample collection was performed on day 63 after the first vaccine or placebo injection. An adult donor aged 18-55 years was enrolled in Boston. This record belongs to a study of Ad26.COV2.S vaccination and SARS-CoV-2 variants. This table comes from immunoSEQ multiplex PCR, and its TCRdb copy is limited to in-frame clones, with some not included. The sample holds some 480,000 clones, roughly nine tenths seen once. Study observations and caveats: Those who received vaccine or placebo ended up with similar non-spike TCR breadth.

This sequence originates from a person aged 18-60 years who received the Ad26.COV2.S COVID-19 vaccine or a placebo. The sequencing here drew on peripheral blood, taken in a trial of Ad26.COV2.S vaccine versus placebo.

CDR3 in amino acids: CASSQGISVTDTQYF. CDR3 DNA: TGTGCCAGCAGCCAAGGGATTAGCGTCACAGATACGCAGTATTTT. The rearrangement uses TRBV3-1 (or the pseudogene TRBV3-2) and TRBJ2-3, with TRBD2 as a possible D gene (5 bases). The CDR3 length is 15 residues. V shed 1 base and J shed 2 bases, with 10 bases lying between them. The V gene's germline CDR1 is LGHDT and CDR2 YNNKEL (reference sequence).